This T cell receptor (beta chain) was captured by sequencing in a study of vaccination effects on CD4 cells after COVID-19. Study-wide points: Infection- and vaccine-induced clones contracted markedly late after vaccination.

The germline V gene has CDR1 SGHTA and CDR2 FQGNSA. This CDR3 has 17 residues. Trimming removed 0 bases from V and 2 bases from J; junction bases left unmatched: 10. Concerning this clone itself: Its target is not known.

This table comes from immunoSEQ multiplex PCR, and its TCRdb copy is limited to in-frame clones, with some not included. The table shows about 46,000 clones, with around 74% occurring only once. Within the ViraFEST assay, antigen-specific CD4+ T cells underwent expansion with viral peptide pools prior to sequencing. It was after 10 days of culture that CD4+ T cells were isolated. Of the BNT162b2 and mRNA-1273 vaccines, participants received two doses of one or the other. Each well held approximately 2.2 million PBMC cultured with roughly 9.7 ug/ml peptides and roughly 10 IU/ml IL-2. The authors exchanged half the medium for IL-2 medium on days 3 and 7.

The sequences come from CD4+ T cells from PBMCs cultured with HCoV-OC43 spike peptides, collected after COVID-19 vaccination. The subset is: HCoV-OC43 spike overlapping peptide pool stimulation. The TCR originated in a human donor who received a COVID-19 vaccine. This chain links TRBV7-2 with TRBJ2-7; 7 bases fit TRBD2. The CDR3, as DNA: TGTGCCAGCAGCTTAGCGCTGGCCCTAGCGGCCCCCTACGAGCAGTACTTC. It translates to CASSLALALAAPYEQYF.